The rows below give T cell receptor beta chains drawn from one sample of a study of technical replicates of blood from a handful of donors. Libraries were prepared by immunoSEQ multiplex PCR; TCRdb keeps only in-frame clonotypes and omits some of them. This table holds about 83,000 clones, about 90% found once. The sequenced sample was T cells isolated from PBMCs. These TCRs come from a human donor in good health. The conserved cysteine and the conserved F or W are not part of the CDR3 here. The order of the fields is V gene, clone size, J gene, CDR3 protein. A row's size may be missing; if present it is once, few, many or a size class.

TRBV5-1	.	TRBJ1-1	ASSLVSGNTEAF
TRBV7-9	.	TRBJ1-3	ASSLIVLYGNTIY
TRBV7-6	.	TRBJ1-6	ASSLVGDLSYNSPLH
TRBV30	.	TRBJ2-1	AWAVPRGPIGYSYNEQF
TRBV5-1	.	TRBJ1-2	ASSSPGQGNYGYT
TRBV6-1	.	TRBJ2-7	ASTRTGNEQY
TRBV19	.	TRBJ1-1	ASSPGQGGALNTEAF
TRBV28	.	TRBJ1-2	ASSQNGGLGNYGYT
TRBV7-9	.	TRBJ2-3	ASSTGLAADTQY
TRBV4-1	.	TRBJ2-1	ASSQPAAPDSYNEQF
TRBV14	.	TRBJ1-2	ASSQDNRAGYT
TRBV5-4	once	TRBJ1-2	ASSLVAGYGYT
TRBV27	.	TRBJ1-2	ASRTGTGRSLGYGYT
TRBV2	.	TRBJ1-1	ASSEQAGRNTEAF
TRBV5-1	.	TRBJ2-7	ASSLVVGPSSYEQY
TRBV5-4	.	TRBJ1-6	ASSLGQGMDSPLH
TRBV2	once	TRBJ2-5	ASIKLAGGQETQY
TRBV5-5	.	TRBJ2-3	ASSFAPGTDTQY
TRBV19	.	TRBJ1-5	AGGVSNQPQH
TRBV5-6	.	TRBJ2-1	ASSSGGTQQF
TRBV10-2	.	TRBJ2-7	ASLRDRNYEQY
TRBV10-2	many	TRBJ1-5	ASTKGGYSNQPQH
TRBV7-8	.	TRBJ2-1	ASSFRDSSYNEQF
TRBV14	.	TRBJ2-7	ASKQKRVPTLYEQY
TRBV4-1	.	TRBJ1-5	ASSQTGYNQPQH
TRBV9	.	TRBJ1-1	ASSINPRQVQPNTEAF